A single sample gave rise to the 19 T cell receptor beta chains below, sequenced in a study of cytomegalovirus exposure and HLA in healthy donors. A multiplex PCR was run with 60 Vbeta primers and 13 Jbeta primers. Sequencing used immunoSEQ multiplex PCR; TCRdb keeps in-frame clones, though not all of them. The top ten hold more than 12% of the sample, which has roughly 160,000 clones, about 75% seen once. The sequenced sample was PBMCs. Receptors were obtained from a man aged 45-65 years in good health and CMV-seropositive.

The rearrangement links TRBV5-6 to TRBJ1-3; D is ambiguous. The CDR3 totals 17 residues. CDR1 and CDR2 from the germline V gene are SGHDT and YYEEEE. The germline V and J ends were trimmed by 4 bases and 0 bases, with 17 bases remaining between them. CDR3 in DNA: TGTGCCAGCAGCCCGGGGAAACGGATTCCCTCTGGAAACACCATATATTTT. Protein: CASSPGKRIPSGNTIYF.

The chain couples TRBV9 to TRBJ1-1, with a possible D match to TRBD1 (5 bases). V was shortened by 3 bases and J by 5 bases, with 14 bases between the two germline ends. The CDR3 extends over 14 amino acids. Germline CDR1 and CDR2: SGDLS and YYNGEE. CDR3: CASSAGSGWTEAFF. The CDR3 DNA reads as TGTGCCAGCAGCGCCGGTTCAGGGTGGACTGAAGCTTTCTTT.

The genes are TRBV6-4 and TRBJ2-5, with 10 bases aligning to TRBD2. This CDR3 has 16 amino acids. Germline V lookup: CDR1 MRHNA, CDR2 SNTAGT. The junction had 8 bases not matched to a gene; V was cut back by 4 bases and J by 3 bases. The CDR3 loop reads CASSAGTSAYKETQYF. DNA of the CDR3: TGTGCCAGCAGTGCGGGGACTAGCGCTTATAAAGAGACCCAGTACTTC.

The CDR3 here is CASSTRDKNTGELFF. CDR3 DNA sequence: TGTGCCAGTAGTACCCGGGACAAAAACACCGGGGAGCTGTTTTTT. The chain has TRBV19 and TRBJ2-2; TRBD1 might be the D (6 bases). Trimming took off 4 bases at V and 2 bases at J, with 11 bases between the two ends. CDR3 length: 15 residues. Looked up from germline, CDR1 is LNHDA and CDR2 is SQIVND (reference sequence).

The chain couples TRBV15 to TRBJ2-1, with a possible D match to TRBD2 (5 bases). This CDR3 has 18 residues. Trimming took off 4 bases at V and 0 bases at J, with 19 bases between the two ends. Looked up from germline, CDR1 is LNHNV and CDR2 is YYDKDF (reference sequence). The CDR3 bases are TGTGCCACCAGCACTAGACCCCGTCTAGGAGGCTCCTACAATGAGCAGTTCTTC. Its protein product is CATSTRPRLGGSYNEQFF.

The chain joins TRBV5-1 to TRBJ2-3; D is unclear. The CDR3 totals 12 residues. The ends were cut back, 0 bases at V and 5 bases at J, with 4 bases in the middle. CDR1 SGHRS and CDR2 YFSETQ come from the germline V gene. The CDR3 nucleotides are TGCGCCAGCAGCTTGGCCGGAGATACGCAGTATTTT. This encodes CASSLAGDTQYF.

The V call is TRBV4-2, the J call TRBJ2-5; 10 bases map to TRBD2. The CDR3 has 18 amino acids. In germline, CDR1 is LGHNA, CDR2 YNFKEQ. With V trimmed by 0 bases and J by 6 bases, 13 bases remained unmatched. CDR3 bases: TGTGCCAGCAGCCAAGATCGGGGAAGCGGGGGGGCCGCGAAGACCCAGTACTTC. Translating it yields CASSQDRGSGGAAKTQYF.

The CDR3 loop reads CASSLGRSSGNTIYF. CDR3 sequence (DNA): TGTGCCAGCAGCTTAGGGAGGAGCTCTGGAAACACCATATATTTT. This chain connects TRBV7-6 to TRBJ1-3; the D is unclear. The CDR3 length is 15 residues. Trimming left V 1 base short and J 0 bases short, with 7 bases between. CDR1 SGHVS and CDR2 FNYEAQ come from the germline V gene.

The chain has TRBV27 and TRBJ1-5, with no clear D. This CDR3 is built from 12 residues. Germline lookup yields CDR1 MNHEY and CDR2 SMNVEV (reference sequence). The V and J ends lost 6 bases and 3 bases respectively, with 6 bases between them. Written as DNA, the CDR3 is TGTGCCAGCAGCGGGATCAATCAGCCCCAGCATTTT. Translation: CASSGINQPQHF.

V is TRBV5-1 and J is TRBJ2-3; D perhaps matches TRBD1 (6 bases). Germline CDR1 SGHRS, CDR2 YFSETQ. This CDR3 is 14 amino acids long. V lost 2 bases to trimming and J lost 1 base, with 8 bases between them. CDR3 in amino acids: CASSFRQGTDTQYF. DNA for the CDR3: TGCGCCAGCAGCTTTCGACAGGGCACAGATACGCAGTATTTT.

V usage is TRBV4-1 and J usage is TRBJ2-3; 8 bases match TRBD2. Trimming took 1 base from V and 4 from J; bases not matched to a gene: 4. Germline V gives CDR1 MGHRA, CDR2 YSYEKL. The CDR3 consists of 15 residues. The CDR3 DNA follows: TGCGCCAGCAGCCAAGCGGGACTAGGGGCAGATACGCAGTATTTT. Its translation is CASSQAGLGADTQYF.

The sample holds a few counts of this clone. J is TRBJ2-3 and V is TRBV18; the D gene is possibly TRBD1 (5 bases). Germline CDR1 is KGHSH and CDR2 is LQKENI. The V and J ends lost 0 bases and 0 bases respectively, with 10 bases between them. The CDR3 is made up of 16 amino acids. The CDR3 region has the DNA TGTGCCAGCTCACCACCCGACAGCACAAGCACAGATACGCAGTATTTT. Translation gives CASSPPDSTSTDTQYF.

The chain links TRBV10-1 to TRBJ1-2; D is ambiguous. The CDR3 has 13 amino acids. Trimming took off 0 bases at V and 4 bases at J, with 6 bases between the two ends. Germline V gene lookup returns CDR1 WNHNN and CDR2 SYGVQD (reference sequence). CDR3 loop: CASSESAGYGYTF. The CDR3 bases are TGCGCCAGCAGTGAGTCGGCGGGCTATGGCTACACCTTC.

CDR3 coding DNA: TGTGCCAGCAGCCAAGGGCAGGGGGCTCACGAGCAGTACGTC. Its translation: CASSQGQGAHEQYV. The chain joins TRBV14 to TRBJ2-7; 8 positions agree with TRBD1. Germline V CDR1 and CDR2: SGHDN, FVKESK. This CDR3 spans 14 amino acids. Losses at the gene ends were 1 base for V and 5 bases for J; bases not matched to a gene: 4.

The chain is built from TRBV6-5 and TRBJ1-1; maybe TRBD1 (5 bases). Germline V CDR1 and CDR2: MNHEY, SVGAGI. The V and J ends lost 5 bases and 10 bases respectively, with 14 bases between them. The CDR3 consists of 12 residues. CDR3 nucleotide sequence: TGTGCCAGCAGTCCCTTTGGGGGGTTAGCTTTCTTT. It yields the protein CASSPFGGLAFF.

The chain links TRBV14 to TRBJ1-3; D is possibly TRBD1 (5 bases). The germline V gene encodes CDR1 SGHDN and CDR2 FVKESK. There are 17 residues in the CDR3. Trimming left V 2 bases short and J 4 bases short, with 18 bases between. CDR3 nucleotides: TGTGCCAGCAGCCAATTTCAGGGAAAGGAGTACGGAAACACCATATATTTT. Protein sequence: CASSQFQGKEYGNTIYF.

This chain connects TRBV9 to TRBJ1-4, with 8 bases identical to TRBD1. With 3 bases clipped from V and 4 bases from J, the junction kept 5 bases outside the gene matches. The V gene's germline CDR1 is SGDLS and CDR2 YYNGEE. The CDR3 loop spans 15 amino acids. The CDR3: CASSGGQGVNEKLFF. CDR3 DNA: TGTGCCAGCAGCGGCGGACAGGGAGTTAATGAAAAACTGTTTTTT.

J is TRBJ2-2 and V is TRBV7-9; D is undetermined. Looked up from germline, CDR1 is SEHNR and CDR2 is FQNEAQ (reference sequence). Trimming stripped 5 bases from V and 0 bases from J, with 10 bases between. The CDR3 is 15 amino acids. DNA of the CDR3: TGTGCCAGCAGCCCAACAGTTCCGAACACCGGGGAGCTGTTTTTT. It encodes CASSPTVPNTGELFF.

The chain combines TRBV7-9 with TRBJ1-1; 8 bases line up with TRBD1. With 4 bases clipped from V and 0 bases from J, the junction kept 10 bases outside the gene matches. CDR1 and CDR2 (germline): SEHNR, FQNEAQ (reference sequence). The length of the CDR3 is 17 residues. CDR3 loop: CASSSIRQGIMNTEAFF. The CDR3 coding sequence is TGTGCCAGCAGCTCCATCCGACAGGGGATAATGAACACTGAAGCTTTCTTT.